The present T cell receptor (beta chain) was sequenced within a study of monozygotic twins with inflammatory bowel disease. Findings of the study overall: A distinction between different T cell subtypes was not possible. Twins with IBD were found to have lower TCRbeta diversity (inverse Simpson) than healthy co-twins.

Worth noting for this clonotype: The antigen is not known.

Template switching added UMIs carrying a 6-nucleotide sample barcode. Each CDR3 protein gets one entry in TCRdb, which reprocessed the 5' RACE reads and gives no DNA. The sample totals fewer than 350,000 distinct CDR3 sequences. The CDR3 length is 14 residues. The germline V gene encodes CDR1 SGHRS and CDR2 YFSETQ. The rearrangement uses TRBV5-1 and TRBJ2-3; the TRBD1 assignment by TCRdb is unverifiable without DNA. This clonotype was obtained from a human donor with ulcerative colitis or Crohn's disease, or a healthy co-twin of an affected twin (not recorded which). Specimen: blood. CDR3 region: CASRTGGETDTQYF.